This T cell receptor beta chain was captured by sequencing in a study of early stage breast cancer tumors. This CDR3 is built from 14 residues. Trimming removed 4 bases from V and 2 bases from J, with 11 bases in between. Germline CDR1 reads LNHDA; CDR2 reads SQIVND (reference sequence). Blood replicates held 0.5 ug DNA, tumor or normal breast around 1.5 ug, two each. Produced via immunoSEQ multiplex PCR; TCRdb's table is partial and in-frame only. The table includes 40,000 to 60,000 clones, 78% detected once. Sequences were obtained from blood. This clonotype was obtained from a person in their 40s with breast cancer. The gene calls are TRBV19 and TRBJ2-5, with a tentative D call TRBD2 (6 bases). The CDR3 nucleotides read TGTGCCAGTAGTAGGGCTAGCGAACAAGAGACCCAGTACTTC. It specifies CASSRASEQETQYF.